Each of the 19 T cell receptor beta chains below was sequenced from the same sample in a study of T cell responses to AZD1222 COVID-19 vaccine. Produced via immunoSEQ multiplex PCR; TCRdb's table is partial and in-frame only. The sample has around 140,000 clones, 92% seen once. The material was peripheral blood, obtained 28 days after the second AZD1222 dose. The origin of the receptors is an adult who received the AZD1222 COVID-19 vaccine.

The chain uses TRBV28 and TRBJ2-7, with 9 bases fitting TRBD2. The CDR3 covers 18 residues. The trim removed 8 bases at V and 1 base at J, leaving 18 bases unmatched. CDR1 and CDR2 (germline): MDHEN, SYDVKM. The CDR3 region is CASPPGREGLRSSYEQYF. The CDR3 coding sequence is TGTGCCAGCCCCCCCGGGCGGGAGGGCCTCAGATCGTCCTACGAGCAGTACTTC.

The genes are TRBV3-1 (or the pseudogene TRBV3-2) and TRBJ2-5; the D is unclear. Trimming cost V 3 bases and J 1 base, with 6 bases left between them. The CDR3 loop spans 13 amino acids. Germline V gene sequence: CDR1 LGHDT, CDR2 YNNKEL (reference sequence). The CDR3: CASSQLSQETQYF. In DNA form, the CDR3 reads TGTGCCAGCAGCCAGCTCAGCCAAGAGACCCAGTACTTC.

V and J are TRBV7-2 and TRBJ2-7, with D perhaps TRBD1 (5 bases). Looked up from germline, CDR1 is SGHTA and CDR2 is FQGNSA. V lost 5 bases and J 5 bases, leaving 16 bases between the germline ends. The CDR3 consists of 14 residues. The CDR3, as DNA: TGTGCCAGCAGCCCCCCCAAGGGGCTAGACGAGCAGTACTTC. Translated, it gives CASSPPKGLDEQYF.

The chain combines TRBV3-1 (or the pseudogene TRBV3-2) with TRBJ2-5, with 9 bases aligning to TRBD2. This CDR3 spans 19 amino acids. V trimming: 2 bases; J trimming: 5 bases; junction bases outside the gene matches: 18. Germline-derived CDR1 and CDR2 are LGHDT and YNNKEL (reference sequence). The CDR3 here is CASSQSIPWASGIGETQYF. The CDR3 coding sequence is TGTGCCAGCAGCCAAAGTATTCCGTGGGCTAGCGGGATCGGGGAGACCCAGTACTTC.

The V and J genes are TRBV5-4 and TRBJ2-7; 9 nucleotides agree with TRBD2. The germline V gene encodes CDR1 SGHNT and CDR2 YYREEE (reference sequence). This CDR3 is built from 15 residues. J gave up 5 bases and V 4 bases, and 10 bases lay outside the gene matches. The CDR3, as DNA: TGTGCCAGCAGCCTGGATGGTCTAGCGGGAAACGAGCAGTACTTC. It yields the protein CASSLDGLAGNEQYF.

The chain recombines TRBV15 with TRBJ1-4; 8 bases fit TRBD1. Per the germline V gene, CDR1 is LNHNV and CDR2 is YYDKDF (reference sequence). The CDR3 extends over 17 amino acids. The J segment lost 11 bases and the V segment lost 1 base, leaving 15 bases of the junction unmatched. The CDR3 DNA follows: TGTGCCACCAGCAGAGGACTGGCCGGGACAGGTCGGGGGAAACTGTTTTTT. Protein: CATSRGLAGTGRGKLFF.

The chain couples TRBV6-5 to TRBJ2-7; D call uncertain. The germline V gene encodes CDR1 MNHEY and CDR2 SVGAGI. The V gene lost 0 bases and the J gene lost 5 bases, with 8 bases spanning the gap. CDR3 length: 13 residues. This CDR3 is CASSYSSTHEQYF. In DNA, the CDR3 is TGTGCCAGCAGTTACTCTTCGACGCACGAGCAGTACTTC.

The CDR3 region has the DNA TGTGCCACCCTAGCGGGGGTAAAAGATACGCAGTATTTT. Translated: CATLAGVKDTQYF. V and J are TRBV10-3 and TRBJ2-3; 10 nucleotides align to TRBD2. Germline values: CDR1 ENHRY, CDR2 SYGVKD. The length of the CDR3 is 13 residues. V lost 10 bases to trimming and J lost 5 bases; unmatched junction nucleotides: 6.

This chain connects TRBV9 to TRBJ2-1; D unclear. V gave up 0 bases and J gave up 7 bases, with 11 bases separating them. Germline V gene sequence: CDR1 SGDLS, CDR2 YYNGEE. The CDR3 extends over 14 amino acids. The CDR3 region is CASSVDIVLNEQFF. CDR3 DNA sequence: TGTGCCAGCAGCGTAGATATAGTCTTAAATGAGCAGTTCTTC.

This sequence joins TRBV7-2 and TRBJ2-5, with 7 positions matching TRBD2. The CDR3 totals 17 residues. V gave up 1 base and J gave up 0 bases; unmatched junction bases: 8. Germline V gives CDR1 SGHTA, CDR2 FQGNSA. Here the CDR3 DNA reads TGTGCCAGCAGCTTAGGCCCCCCTACTAGCGACCAAGAGACCCAGTACTTC. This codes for CASSLGPPTSDQETQYF.

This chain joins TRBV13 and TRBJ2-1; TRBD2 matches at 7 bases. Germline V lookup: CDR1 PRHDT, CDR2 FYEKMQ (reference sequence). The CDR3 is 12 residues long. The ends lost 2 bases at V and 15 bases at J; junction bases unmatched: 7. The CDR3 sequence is CASSLNRGGRFF. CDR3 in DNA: TGTGCCAGCAGCTTAAATCGCGGGGGTCGGTTCTTC.

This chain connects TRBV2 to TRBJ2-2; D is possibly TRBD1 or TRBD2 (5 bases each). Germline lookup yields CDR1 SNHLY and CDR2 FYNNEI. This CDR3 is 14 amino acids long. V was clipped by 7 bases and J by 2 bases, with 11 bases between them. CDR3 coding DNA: TGTGCCAGCACCCCGGGGCTCAACACCGGGGAGCTGTTTTTT. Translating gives CASTPGLNTGELFF. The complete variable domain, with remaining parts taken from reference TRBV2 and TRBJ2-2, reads EPEVTQTPSHQVTQMGQEVILRCVPISNHLYFYWYRQILGQKVEFLVSFYNNEISEKSEIFDDQFSVERPDGSNFTLKIRSTKLEDSAMYFCASTPGLNTGELFFGEGSRLTVL.

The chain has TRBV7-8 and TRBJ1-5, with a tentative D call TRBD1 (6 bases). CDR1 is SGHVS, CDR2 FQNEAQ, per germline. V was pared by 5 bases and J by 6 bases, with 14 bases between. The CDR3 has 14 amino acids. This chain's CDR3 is CASSRTVHLQPQHF. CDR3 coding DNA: TGTGCCAGCAGCCGGACAGTCCACCTTCAGCCCCAGCATTTT.

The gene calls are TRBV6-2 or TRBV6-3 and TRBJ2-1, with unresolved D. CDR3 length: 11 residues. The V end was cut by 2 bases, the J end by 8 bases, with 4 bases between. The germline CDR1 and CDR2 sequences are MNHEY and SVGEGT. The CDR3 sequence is CASSYQYEQFF. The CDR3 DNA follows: TGTGCCAGCAGTTACCAGTATGAGCAGTTCTTC.

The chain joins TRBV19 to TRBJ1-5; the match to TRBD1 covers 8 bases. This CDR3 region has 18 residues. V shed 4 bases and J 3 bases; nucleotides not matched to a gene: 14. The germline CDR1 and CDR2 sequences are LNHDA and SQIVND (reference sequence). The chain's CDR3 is CASSKIPDRGGNNQPQHF. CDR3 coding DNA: TGTGCCAGTAGTAAAATCCCCGACAGGGGTGGAAACAATCAGCCCCAGCATTTT. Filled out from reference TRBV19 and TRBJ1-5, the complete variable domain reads DGGITQSPKYLFRKEGQNVTLSCEQNLNHDAMYWYRQDPGQGLRLIYYSQIVNDFQKGDIAEGYSVSREKKESFPLTVTSAQKNPTAFYLCASSKIPDRGGNNQPQHFGDGTRLSIL.

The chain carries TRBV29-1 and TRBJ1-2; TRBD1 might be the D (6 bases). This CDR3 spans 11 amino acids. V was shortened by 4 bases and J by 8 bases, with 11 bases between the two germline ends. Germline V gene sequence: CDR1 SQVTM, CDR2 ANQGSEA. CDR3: CSVGRGSGYTF. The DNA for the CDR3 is TGCAGCGTTGGCAGGGGAAGCGGCTACACCTTC.

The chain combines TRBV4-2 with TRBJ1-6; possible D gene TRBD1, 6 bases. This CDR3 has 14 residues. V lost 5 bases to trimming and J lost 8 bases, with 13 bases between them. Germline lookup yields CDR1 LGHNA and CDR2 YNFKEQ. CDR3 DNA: TGTGCCAGCAGCTTAGCCGGACAGTATTCACCCCTCCACTTT. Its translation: CASSLAGQYSPLHF.

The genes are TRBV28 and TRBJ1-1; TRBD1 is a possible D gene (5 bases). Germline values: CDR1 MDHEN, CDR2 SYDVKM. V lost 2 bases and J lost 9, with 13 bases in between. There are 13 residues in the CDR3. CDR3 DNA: TGTGCCAGCAGTTTACTCGTCGGGGGAAAAGCTTTCTTT. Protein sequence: CASSLLVGGKAFF.

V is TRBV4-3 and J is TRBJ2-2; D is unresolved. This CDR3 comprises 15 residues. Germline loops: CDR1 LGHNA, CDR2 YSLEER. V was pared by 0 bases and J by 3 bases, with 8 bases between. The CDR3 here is CASSQDIHDTGELFF. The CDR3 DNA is TGCGCCAGCAGCCAAGATATCCATGACACCGGGGAGCTGTTTTTT.